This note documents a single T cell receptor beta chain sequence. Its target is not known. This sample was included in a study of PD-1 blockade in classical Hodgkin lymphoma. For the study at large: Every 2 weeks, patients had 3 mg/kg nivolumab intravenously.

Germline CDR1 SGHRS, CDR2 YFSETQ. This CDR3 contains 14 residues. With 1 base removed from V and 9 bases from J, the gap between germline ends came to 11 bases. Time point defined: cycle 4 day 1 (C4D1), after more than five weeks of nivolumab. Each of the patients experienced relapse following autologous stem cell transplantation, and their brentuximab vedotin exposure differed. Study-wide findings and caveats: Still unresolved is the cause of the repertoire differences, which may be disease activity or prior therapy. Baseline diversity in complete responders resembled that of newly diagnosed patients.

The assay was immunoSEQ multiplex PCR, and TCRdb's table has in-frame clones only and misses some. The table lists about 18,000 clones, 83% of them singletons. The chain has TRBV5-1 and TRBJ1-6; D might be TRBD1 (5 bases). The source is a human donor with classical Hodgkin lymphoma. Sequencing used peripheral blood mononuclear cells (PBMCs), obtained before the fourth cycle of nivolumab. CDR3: CASSLRGFSSPLHF. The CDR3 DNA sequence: TGCGCCAGCAGCTTGAGGGGTTTTAGTTCACCCCTCCACTTT.